These 6 T cell receptor beta chains were sequenced from one sample in a study of blood T cell repertoires in COVID-19. Assay: immunoSEQ multiplex PCR; the TCRdb copy retains only in-frame clones and omits some. The data show about 360,000 clones, 88% seen once. The material sequenced was PBMCs or T cells enriched from blood (not recorded which). These receptors all come from a woman in her thirties or forties with acute COVID-19.

In this sample, this clone turned up once. The chain recombines TRBV11-2 with TRBJ2-1; the D gene is possibly TRBD2 (6 bases). CDR1 and CDR2 from the germline V gene are SGHAT and FQNNGV. The CDR3 has 14 residues. Trimming pared 4 bases from V and 5 bases from J, leaving 12 bases between. Written as DNA, the CDR3 is TGTGCCAGCAGCTCAGACTGGACTAACAATGAGCAGTTCTTC. Its protein product is CASSSDWTNNEQFF. Full variable domain (remainder filled in from reference TRBV11-2 and TRBJ2-1): EAGVAQSPRYKIIEKRQSVAFWCNPISGHATLYWYQQILGQGPKLLIQFQNNGVVDDSQLPKDRFSAERLKGVDSTLKIQPAKLEDSAVYLCASSSDWTNNEQFFGPGTRLTVL.

The chain combines TRBV5-1 with TRBJ2-3; perhaps TRBD2 as D (6 bases). CDR1 and CDR2 (germline): SGHRS, YFSETQ. The ends were cut back, 0 bases at V and 6 bases at J, with 17 bases in the middle. The CDR3 extends over 16 amino acids. The CDR3 loop is CASSLEAGRFWDTQYF. For the CDR3, the DNA is TGCGCCAGCAGCTTGGAGGCGGGGCGGTTTTGGGATACGCAGTATTTT.

The chain has TRBV4-2 and TRBJ2-7; the match to TRBD1 covers 9 bases. After removal of 3 bases from V and 6 bases from J, the junction contained 9 bases not matched to a gene. The germline V gene has CDR1 LGHNA and CDR2 YNFKEQ. The CDR3 is 15 amino acids. In nucleotides, the CDR3 is TGTGCCAGCAGCCAGCCTTACAGGGGGCTCGGCGAGCAGTACTTC. This translates into CASSQPYRGLGEQYF.

The J gene is TRBJ2-7, the V gene TRBV15, with TRBD1 matching over 7 bases. The CDR3 loop spans 14 amino acids. CDR1 is LNHNV, CDR2 YYDKDF, per germline (reference sequence). Trimming took 5 bases from V and 0 from J; bases not matched to a gene: 4. The chain's CDR3 is CATSAGDSSYEQYF. The DNA for the CDR3 is TGTGCCACCAGCGCCGGGGACAGCTCCTACGAGCAGTACTTC.

The chain combines TRBV5-4 with TRBJ1-1; tentative D call: TRBD1 (5 bases). The germline V and J ends were trimmed by 3 bases and 4 bases, with 16 bases remaining between them. This CDR3 is built from 15 residues. In germline, CDR1 is SGHNT, CDR2 YYREEE (reference sequence). As DNA, the CDR3 is TGTGCCAGCAGCTCCCGGGAGTTGGGGGGCACTGAAGCTTTCTTT. Protein product: CASSSRELGGTEAFF.

The chain has TRBV19 and TRBJ1-4; D is perhaps TRBD1 (6 bases). Germline-derived CDR1 and CDR2 are LNHDA and SQIVND (reference sequence). The CDR3 consists of 16 residues. Trimming cost V 3 bases and J 4 bases, with 15 bases left between them. CDR3 amino acids: CASSILYRDDNEKLFF. The CDR3 nucleotides read TGTGCCAGTAGTATCCTATACAGGGACGATAATGAAAAACTGTTTTTT.